The 2 T cell receptor beta chains presented below share a single source sample, sequenced in a study of circulating and synovial CD4+ cells in juvenile arthritis. The assay was immunoSEQ multiplex PCR, and TCRdb's table has in-frame clones only and misses some. The sample consists of about 30,000 clones, roughly 95% of them appearing once. Source material: CD4+ T cells from blood. Receptors were obtained from a human donor with juvenile idiopathic arthritis.

The CDR3 protein is CASSLRWGVAEGYTF. CDR3 nucleotides: TGTGCCAGCAGTTTAAGGTGGGGGGTCGCGGAGGGCTACACCTTC. The V and J genes are TRBV27 and TRBJ1-2, with D tentatively TRBD1 (5 bases). CDR3 size: 15 residues. In germline, CDR1 is MNHEY, CDR2 SMNVEV (reference sequence). V was clipped by 2 bases and J by 8 bases, with 18 bases between them.

This chain links TRBV6-1 with TRBJ2-3, with a weak D call TRBD2 (5 bases). The length of the CDR3 is 14 residues. V lost 8 bases and J 6 bases, leaving 18 bases between the germline ends. Per germline, CDR1 MNHNS and CDR2 SASEGT. CDR3: CASLGRRQSDTQYF. CDR3 DNA: TGTGCCAGCCTAGGCAGGAGGCAATCCGATACGCAGTATTTT.